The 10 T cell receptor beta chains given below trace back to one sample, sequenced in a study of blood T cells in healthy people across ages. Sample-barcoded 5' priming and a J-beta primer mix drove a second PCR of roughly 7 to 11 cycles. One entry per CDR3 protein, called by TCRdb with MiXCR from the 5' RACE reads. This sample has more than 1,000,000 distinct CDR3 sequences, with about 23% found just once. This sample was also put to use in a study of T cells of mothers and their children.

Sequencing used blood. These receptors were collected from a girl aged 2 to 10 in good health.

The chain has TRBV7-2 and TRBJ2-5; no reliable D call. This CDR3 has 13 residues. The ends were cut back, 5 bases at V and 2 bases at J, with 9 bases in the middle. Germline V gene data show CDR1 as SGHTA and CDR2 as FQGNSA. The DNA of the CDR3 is TGTGCCAGCAGCACGACCGTACAAGAGACCCAGTACTTC. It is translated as CASSTTVQETQYF.

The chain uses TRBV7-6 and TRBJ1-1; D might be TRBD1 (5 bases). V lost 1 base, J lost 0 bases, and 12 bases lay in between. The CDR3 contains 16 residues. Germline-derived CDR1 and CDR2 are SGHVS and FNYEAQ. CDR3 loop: CASSLVMGGLNTEAFF. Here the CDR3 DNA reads TGTGCCAGCAGCTTAGTGATGGGGGGTCTGAACACTGAAGCTTTCTTT.

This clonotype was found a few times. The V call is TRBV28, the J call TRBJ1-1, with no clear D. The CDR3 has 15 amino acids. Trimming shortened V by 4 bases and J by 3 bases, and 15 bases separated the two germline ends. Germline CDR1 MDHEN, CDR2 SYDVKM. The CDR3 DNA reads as TGTGCCAGCAGTTCTTATTTGGACCTGCACACTGAAGCTTTCTTT. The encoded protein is CASSSYLDLHTEAFF.

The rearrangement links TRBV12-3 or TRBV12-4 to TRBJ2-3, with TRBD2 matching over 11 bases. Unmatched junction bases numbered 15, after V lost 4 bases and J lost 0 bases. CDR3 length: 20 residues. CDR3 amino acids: CASSSPPGLAGGASTDTQYF. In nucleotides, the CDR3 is TGTGCCAGCAGTTCCCCTCCGGGGCTAGCGGGGGGCGCTAGCACAGATACGCAGTATTTT.

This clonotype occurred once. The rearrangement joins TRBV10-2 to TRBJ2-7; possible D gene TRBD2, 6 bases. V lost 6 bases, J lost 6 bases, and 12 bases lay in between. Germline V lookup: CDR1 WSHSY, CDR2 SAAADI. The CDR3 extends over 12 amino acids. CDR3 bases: TGCGCCAGCAGGGGAGTAGCGGCCGAGCAGTACTTC. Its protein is CASRGVAAEQYF.

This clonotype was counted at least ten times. The CDR3 reads CASSDRGTLQETQYF. The CDR3 bases are TGTGCCAGCAGCGACCGCGGGACTCTACAAGAGACCCAGTACTTC. The chain couples TRBV5-6 to TRBJ2-5, with a possible D match to TRBD2 (6 bases). V dropped 4 bases and J dropped 2 bases, with 15 bases sitting between them. This CDR3 has 15 amino acids. Germline CDR1 is SGHDT and CDR2 is YYEEEE. Using reference TRBV5-6 and TRBJ2-5 for the parts outside the CDR3, the full variable domain is DAGVTQSPTHLIKTRGQQVTLRCSPKSGHDTVSWYQQALGQGPQFIFQYYEEEERQRGNFPDRFSGHQFPNYSSELNVNALLLGDSALYLCASSDRGTLQETQYFGPGTRLLVL.

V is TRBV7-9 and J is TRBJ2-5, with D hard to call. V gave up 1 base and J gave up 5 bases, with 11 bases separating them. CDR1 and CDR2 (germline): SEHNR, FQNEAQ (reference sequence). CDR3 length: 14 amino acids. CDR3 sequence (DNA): TGTGCCAGCAGCTTAGTACAAGTTCCCGAGACCCAGTACTTC. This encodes CASSLVQVPETQYF.

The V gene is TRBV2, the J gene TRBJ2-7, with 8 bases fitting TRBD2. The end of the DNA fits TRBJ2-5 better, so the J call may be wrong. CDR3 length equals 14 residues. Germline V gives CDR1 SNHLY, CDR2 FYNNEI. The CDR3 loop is CASYPAGGTETQYF. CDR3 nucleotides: TGTGCCAGCTATCCTGCGGGGGGTACGGAGACCCAGTACTTC.

CDR3 coding DNA: TGTGCCAGCAGCGGCCTCAGGGGGCGAGCTGGAAACACCATATATTTT. This encodes CASSGLRGRAGNTIYF. This chain joins TRBV11-2 and TRBJ1-3; 8 nucleotides match TRBD1. The trim removed 5 bases at V and 2 bases at J, leaving 8 bases unmatched. The CDR3 is made up of 16 amino acids. Per germline, CDR1 SGHAT and CDR2 FQNNGV.

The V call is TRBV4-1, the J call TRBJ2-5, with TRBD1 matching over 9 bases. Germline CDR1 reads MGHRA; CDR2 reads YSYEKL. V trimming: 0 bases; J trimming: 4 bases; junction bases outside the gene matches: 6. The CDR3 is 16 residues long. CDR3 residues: CASSQDPRTGAETQYF. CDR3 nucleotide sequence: TGCGCCAGCAGCCAAGATCCGAGGACAGGGGCAGAGACCCAGTACTTC.